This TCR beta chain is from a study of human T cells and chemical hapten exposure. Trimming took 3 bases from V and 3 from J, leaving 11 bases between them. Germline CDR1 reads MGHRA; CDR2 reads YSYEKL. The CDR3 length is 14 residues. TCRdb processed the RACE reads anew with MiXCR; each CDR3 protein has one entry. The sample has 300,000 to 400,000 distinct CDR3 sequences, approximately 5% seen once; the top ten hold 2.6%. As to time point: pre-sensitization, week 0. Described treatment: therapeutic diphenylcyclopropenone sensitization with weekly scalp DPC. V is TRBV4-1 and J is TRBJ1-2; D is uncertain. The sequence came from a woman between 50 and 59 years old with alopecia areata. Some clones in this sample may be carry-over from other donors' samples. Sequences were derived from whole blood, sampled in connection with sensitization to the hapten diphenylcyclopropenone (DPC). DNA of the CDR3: TGCGCCAGCAGCCAGGGCCCCGAAGACTATGGCTACACCTTC. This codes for CASSQGPEDYGYTF.